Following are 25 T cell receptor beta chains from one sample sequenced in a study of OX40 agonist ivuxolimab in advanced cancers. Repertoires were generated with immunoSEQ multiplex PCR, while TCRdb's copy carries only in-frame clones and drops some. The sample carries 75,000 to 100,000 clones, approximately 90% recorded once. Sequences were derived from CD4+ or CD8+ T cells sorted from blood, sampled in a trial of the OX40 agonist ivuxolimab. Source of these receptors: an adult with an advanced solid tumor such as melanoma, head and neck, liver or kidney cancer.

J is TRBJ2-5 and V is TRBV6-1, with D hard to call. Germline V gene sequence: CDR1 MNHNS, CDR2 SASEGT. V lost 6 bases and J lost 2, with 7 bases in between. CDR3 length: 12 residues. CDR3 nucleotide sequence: TGTGCCAGCAGGGACCCTCAAGAGACCCAGTACTTC. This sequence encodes CASRDPQETQYF.

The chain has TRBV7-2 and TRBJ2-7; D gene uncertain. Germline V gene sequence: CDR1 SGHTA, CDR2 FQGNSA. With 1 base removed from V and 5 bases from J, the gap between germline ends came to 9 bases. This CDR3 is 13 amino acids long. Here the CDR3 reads CASSLVEEDEQYF. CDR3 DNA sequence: TGTGCCAGCAGCTTAGTGGAAGAAGACGAGCAGTACTTC.

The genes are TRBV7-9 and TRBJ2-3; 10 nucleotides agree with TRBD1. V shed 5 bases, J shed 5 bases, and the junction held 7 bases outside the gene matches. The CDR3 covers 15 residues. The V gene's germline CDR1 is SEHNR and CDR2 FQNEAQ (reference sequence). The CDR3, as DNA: TGTGCCAGCAGCCAAGACAGGGGGCTGGGAGATACGCAGTATTTT. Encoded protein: CASSQDRGLGDTQYF.

The CDR3 nucleotides are TGCGCCAGCAGCTTCGGAGGGACGGACACTGAAGCTTTCTTT. Translating it yields CASSFGGTDTEAFF. The rearrangement uses TRBV5-1 and TRBJ1-1, with D perhaps TRBD1 (5 bases). Germline values: CDR1 SGHRS, CDR2 YFSETQ. Trimming removed 2 bases at V and 3 bases at J, with 11 bases between. The CDR3 extends over 14 amino acids. Variable domain in full (rest from reference TRBV5-1 and TRBJ1-1): KAGVTQTPRYLIKTRGQQVTLSCSPISGHRSVSWYQQTPGQGLQFLFEYFSETQRNKGNFPGRFSGRQFSNSRSEMNVSTLELGDSALYLCASSFGGTDTEAFFGQGTRLTVV.

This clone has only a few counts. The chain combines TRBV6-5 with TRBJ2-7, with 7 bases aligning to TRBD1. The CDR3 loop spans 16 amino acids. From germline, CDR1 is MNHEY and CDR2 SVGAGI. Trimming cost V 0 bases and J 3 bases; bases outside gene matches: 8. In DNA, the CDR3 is TGTGCCAGCAGTTACTCGGCAGGGGGAAGGTACTACGAGCAGTACTTC. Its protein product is CASSYSAGGRYYEQYF.

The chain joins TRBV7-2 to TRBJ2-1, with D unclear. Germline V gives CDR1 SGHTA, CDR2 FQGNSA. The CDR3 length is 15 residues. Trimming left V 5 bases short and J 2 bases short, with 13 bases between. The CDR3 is CASSPSVPTYNEQFF. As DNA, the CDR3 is TGTGCCAGCAGCCCCTCAGTCCCTACCTACAATGAGCAGTTCTTC.

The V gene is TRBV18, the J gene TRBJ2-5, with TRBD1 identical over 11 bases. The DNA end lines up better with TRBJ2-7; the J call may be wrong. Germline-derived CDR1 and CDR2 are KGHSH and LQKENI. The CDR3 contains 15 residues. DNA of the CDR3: TGTGCCAGCTCACCAGGGGGACAGGGGGCCTACGAGCAGTACTTC. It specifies CASSPGGQGAYEQYF.

The CDR3: CASSEAVRGAGELFF. Written as DNA, the CDR3 is TGTGCCAGCAGTGAAGCGGTCAGGGGAGCCGGGGAGCTGTTTTTT. The V gene is TRBV6-1, the J gene TRBJ2-2, with D perhaps matching TRBD1 (6 bases). CDR3 length: 15 amino acids. Deletions cut 0 bases from V and 6 bases from J, with 11 bases between. The germline V gene has CDR1 MNHNS and CDR2 SASEGT.

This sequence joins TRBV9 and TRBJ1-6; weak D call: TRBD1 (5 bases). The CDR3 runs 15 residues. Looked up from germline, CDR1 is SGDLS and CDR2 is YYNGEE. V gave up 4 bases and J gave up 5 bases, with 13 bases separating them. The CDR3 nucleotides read TGTGCCAGCAGCCAAAGGGGAGGAGATAATTCACCCCTCCACTTT. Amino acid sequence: CASSQRGGDNSPLHF.

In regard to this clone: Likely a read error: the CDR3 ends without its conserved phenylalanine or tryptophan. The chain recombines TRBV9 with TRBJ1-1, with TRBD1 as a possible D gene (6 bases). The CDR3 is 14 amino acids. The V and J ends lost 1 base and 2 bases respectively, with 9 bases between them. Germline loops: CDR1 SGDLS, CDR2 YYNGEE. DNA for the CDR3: TGTGCCAGCAGCGTACACAGGGTTAACACTGAAGCTTTCCTT. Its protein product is CASSVHRVNTEAFL.

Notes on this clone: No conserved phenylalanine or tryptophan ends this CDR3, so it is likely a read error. CDR3: CASSLRDSPLHL. CDR3 DNA sequence: TGTGCCAGCAGTTTAAGGGATTCACCCCTCCACCTT. The chain combines TRBV2 with TRBJ1-6; no definite D call. Germline loops: CDR1 SNHLY, CDR2 FYNNEI. The length of the CDR3 is 12 residues. V lost 5 bases to trimming and J lost 8 bases, with 7 bases between them.

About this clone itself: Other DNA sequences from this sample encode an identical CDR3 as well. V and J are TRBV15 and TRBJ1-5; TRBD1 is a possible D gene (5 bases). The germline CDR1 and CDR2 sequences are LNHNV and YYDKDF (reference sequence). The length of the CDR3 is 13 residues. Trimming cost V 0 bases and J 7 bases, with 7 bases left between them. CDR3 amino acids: CATSRDQGQPQHF. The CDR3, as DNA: TGTGCCACCAGCAGAGATCAGGGCCAGCCCCAGCATTTT.

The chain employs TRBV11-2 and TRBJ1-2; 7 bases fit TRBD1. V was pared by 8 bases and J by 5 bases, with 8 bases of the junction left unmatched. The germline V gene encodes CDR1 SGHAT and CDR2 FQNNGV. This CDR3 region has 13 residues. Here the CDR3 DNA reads TGTGCCAGCGACCCAGGGGGTGGGTATGGCTACACCTTC. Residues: CASDPGGGYGYTF.

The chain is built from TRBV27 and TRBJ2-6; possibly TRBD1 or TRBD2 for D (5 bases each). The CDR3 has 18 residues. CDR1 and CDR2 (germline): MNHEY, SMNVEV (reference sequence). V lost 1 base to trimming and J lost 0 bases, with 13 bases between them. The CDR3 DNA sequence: TGTGCCAGCAGTTTATTCTCAACGGGGCTCTCTGGGGCCAACGTCCTGACTTTC. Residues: CASSLFSTGLSGANVLTF.

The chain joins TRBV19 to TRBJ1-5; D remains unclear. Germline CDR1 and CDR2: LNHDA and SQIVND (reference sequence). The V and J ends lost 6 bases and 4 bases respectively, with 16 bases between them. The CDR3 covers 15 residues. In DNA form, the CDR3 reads TGTGCCAGTAGGAGATCCGGACGGGAGAATCAGCCCCAGCATTTT. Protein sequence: CASRRSGRENQPQHF.

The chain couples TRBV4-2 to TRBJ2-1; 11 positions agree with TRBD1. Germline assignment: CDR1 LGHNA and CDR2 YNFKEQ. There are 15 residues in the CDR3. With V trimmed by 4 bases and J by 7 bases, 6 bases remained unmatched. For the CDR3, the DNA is TGTGCCAGCAGCCCGGGACAGGGGGAGGGGAATGAGCAGTTCTTC. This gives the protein CASSPGQGEGNEQFF.

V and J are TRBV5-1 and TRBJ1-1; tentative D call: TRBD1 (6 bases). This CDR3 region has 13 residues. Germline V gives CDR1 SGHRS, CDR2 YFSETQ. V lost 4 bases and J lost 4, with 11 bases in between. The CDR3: CASSRPGATEAFF. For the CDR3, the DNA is TGCGCCAGCAGCCGTCCAGGGGCCACTGAAGCTTTCTTT.

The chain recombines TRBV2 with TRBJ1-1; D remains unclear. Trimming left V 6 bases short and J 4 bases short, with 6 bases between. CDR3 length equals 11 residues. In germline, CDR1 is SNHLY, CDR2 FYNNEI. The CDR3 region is CASRWGTEAFF. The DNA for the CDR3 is TGTGCCAGCAGGTGGGGCACTGAAGCTTTCTTT.

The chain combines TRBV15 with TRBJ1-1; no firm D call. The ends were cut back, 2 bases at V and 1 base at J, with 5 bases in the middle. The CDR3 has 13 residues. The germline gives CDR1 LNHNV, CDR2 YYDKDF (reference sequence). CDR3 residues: CATSRSRNTEAFF. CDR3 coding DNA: TGTGCCACCAGCAGAAGTCGGAACACTGAAGCTTTCTTT.

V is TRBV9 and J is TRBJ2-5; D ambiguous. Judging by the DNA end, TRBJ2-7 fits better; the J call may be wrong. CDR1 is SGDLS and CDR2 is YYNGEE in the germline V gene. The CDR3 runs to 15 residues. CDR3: CASSVDLHSSYEQYF. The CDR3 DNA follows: TGTGCCAGCAGCGTAGACCTACATAGCTCCTACGAGCAGTACTTC.

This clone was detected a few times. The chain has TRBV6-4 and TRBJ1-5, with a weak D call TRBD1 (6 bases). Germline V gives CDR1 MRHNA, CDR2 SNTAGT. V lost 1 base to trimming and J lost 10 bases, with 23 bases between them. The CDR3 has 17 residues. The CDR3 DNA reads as TGTGCCAGCAGTGACTGGCGGGGTGCGGCAGGGGTTCATCCCCAGCATTTT. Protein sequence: CASSDWRGAAGVHPQHF.

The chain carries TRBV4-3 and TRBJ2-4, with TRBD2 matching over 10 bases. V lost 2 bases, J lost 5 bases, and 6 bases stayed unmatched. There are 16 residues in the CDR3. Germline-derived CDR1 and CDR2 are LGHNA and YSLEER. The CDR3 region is CASSQYQRGGENIQYF. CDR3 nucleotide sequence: TGCGCCAGCAGCCAATACCAGCGGGGGGGAGAAAACATTCAGTACTTC.

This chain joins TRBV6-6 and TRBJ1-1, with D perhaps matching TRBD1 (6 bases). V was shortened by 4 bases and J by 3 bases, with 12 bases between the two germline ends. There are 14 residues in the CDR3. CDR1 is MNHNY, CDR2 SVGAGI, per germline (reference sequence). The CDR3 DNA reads TGTGCCAGCAGTTCCCCGGGGGGCTACACTGAAGCTTTCTTT. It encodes CASSSPGGYTEAFF.

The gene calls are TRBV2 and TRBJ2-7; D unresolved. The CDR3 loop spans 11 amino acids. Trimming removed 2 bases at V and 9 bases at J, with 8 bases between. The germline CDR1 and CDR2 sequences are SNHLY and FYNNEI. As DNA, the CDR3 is TGTGCCAGCAGTGAATGGGCAGGGCAGTACTTC. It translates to CASSEWAGQYF.

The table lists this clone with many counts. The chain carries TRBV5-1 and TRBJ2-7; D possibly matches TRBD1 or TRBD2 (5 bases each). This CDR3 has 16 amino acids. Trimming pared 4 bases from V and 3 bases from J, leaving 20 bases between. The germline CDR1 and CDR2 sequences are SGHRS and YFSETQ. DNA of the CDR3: TGCGCCAGCAGCCCGACCGGGACCTATCCTAACTACGAGCAGTACTTC. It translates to CASSPTGTYPNYEQYF.